Given below is one TCR beta chain in context. Its antigen is still unknown. Base qualities are missing; no much larger clone stands one base away. The germline V gene sets CDR1 to SNHLY and CDR2 to FYNNEI. V lost 6 bases and J lost 2 bases, and the count of bases not matched to a germline gene is 7. The cysteine opens and the phenylalanine closes a CDR3 of 19 amino acids. Kept here is only the CDR3 DNA, which spans 57 bases and is read in frame from base 1. The data derive from a study of T-cell memory formation after mild COVID-19 (dated by TCRdb to the early 2020s). General notes on the study: Most TCR sequence clusters were specific to one of the two donors. The cohort comprised two young, previously healthy adult volunteers, one female and one male. Longitudinal TCRalpha and TCRbeta repertoire sequencing tracked T-cell clones expanding and contracting after mild COVID-19 in a couple of donors. Study-wide conclusions, independent of this receptor: Clones contracting from day 15 to 85 had balanced CD4/CD8 phenotypes, while a second wave expanding from day 15 to 37 was biased towards CD4+. Only a couple of mild cases were covered by the study, and larger cohorts that include severe cases with pre-infection samples were considered necessary. Whether the second-wave clones peaking on day 37 were SARS-CoV-2 specific was not confirmed. Contracting CD4+ clones turned up mainly in the CM and EM memory subsets, whereas EMRA was where CD8+ clones were enriched. The detection of some responding clones in pre-infection memory suggests that pre-existing cross-reactive memory T cells joined the SARS-CoV-2 response.

Sequencing instrument: Illumina NovaSeq 6000. TCRalpha and TCRbeta cDNA libraries were constructed by 5'RACE with constant-segment primers, with sample barcodes and unique molecular identifiers being introduced. RNA was extracted from every sample with Trizol reagent. The libraries were amplified in two PCR steps, and the second step added a second sample barcode and Illumina TruSeq adapters. Libraries were sequenced on an Illumina NovaSeq with 2 x 150 bp paired-end reads. From the authors' description of their analysis: Reads were demultiplexed and collapsed into UMI-guided consensus sequences with migec v1.2.7. Using mixcr v2.1.11, the UMI consensuses were aligned to TRA and TRB V and J templates and assembled into clonotypes. Clonotypes were classified as expanded or contracted when called significant by both edgeR and NoisET, with noise models trained on biological replicates. edgeR calls used a false discovery rate-adjusted p below 0.01 and a log2 fold-change threshold of 1. PCA with hierarchical clustering of max-normalized trajectories of the 1000 most abundant clonotypes was used as exploratory dynamics analysis. The CD4 or CD8 phenotype of responding clones was assigned using the separately sequenced CD4+ and CD8+ repertoires. TCRdb redid the processing of the public reads, applying fastp at Q25 and MiXCR, and retained in-frame beta chains. Rows matching on CDR3 protein sequence are summarized as one entry with the most common DNA and genes. TCRdb's processing, not the authors' own work, is the source of the V and J calls. The sample table holds hundreds of thousands of distinct CDR3 sequences, of which about a fifth were seen once. Clones ranked in the top ten supply approximately 8% of the sample.

PBMCs were isolated by Ficoll-Paque density gradient centrifugation. Material for sequencing was PBMCs or a T cell subset sorted from them (not recorded which). The V and J segments used are TRBV2 and TRBJ2-6; a stretch of 16 junction bases matches TRBD2. This TCR was sampled from an adult woman who had mild COVID-19 (a few samples of this study predate the infection). The sample titles of this study are shuffled in the database, so cell type and time point are left out; the donor was told from shared clones. Read as DNA, the sequence is TGTGCCAGCAGACCCGGGACTAGCGGGAGGGCCCCTGGGGCCAACGTCCTGACTTTC. The resulting protein is CASRPGTSGRAPGANVLTF.